This T cell receptor (beta chain) was identified during a study of cytomegalovirus exposure and HLA in healthy donors. Study-level background: Out of roughly 200 million T cells, an earlier analysis found around 120 million unique TCR beta sequences in total. HLA-typed donors were the source of roughly 85 million unique TCRs held in an early data release. General observations from the study: The authors later linked a missense DCLRE1C variant to TCR beta V- and J-gene trimming. Specificity of a few CMV-associated chains for CMV antigens was verified in vitro.

Germline CDR1 MNHNY, CDR2 SVGAGI (reference sequence). The length of the CDR3 is 15 residues. V lost 0 bases and J lost 5, with 13 bases in between. On this clone: Its target is not known.

In the PCR, 60 Vbeta and 13 Jbeta primers were used. Here immunoSEQ multiplex PCR was the method, and the copy in TCRdb shows in-frame clones only, minus some. The sample holds approximately 160,000 clones; about two thirds are singletons and the top ten take just under 4.5%. The sequence derives from a woman between 18 and 29 years old in good health and CMV-seropositive. This chain uses TRBV6-6 with TRBJ2-5; D ambiguous. Material for sequencing was PBMCs. The CDR3 nucleotides are TGTGCCAGCAGTTACTCACGGAACCCCGGGGAGACCCAGTACTTC. It encodes CASSYSRNPGETQYF.